The TCR beta chain under discussion was sequenced for a study of blood T cell repertoires in COVID-19. Trimming removed 6 bases from V and 2 bases from J, with 10 bases in between. Per the germline V gene, CDR1 is MGHDK and CDR2 is SYGVNS. The CDR3 is made up of 13 amino acids. Source study methods: By means of reference gene primer amplification, nucleated cell counts were estimated. Here immunoSEQ multiplex PCR was the method, and the copy in TCRdb shows in-frame clones only, minus some. D and trimming come from the DNA, and the V and J calls and clone size come from that table. Among roughly 150,000 clones listed, 83% were seen once.

Sequenced input: peripheral blood. The chain couples TRBV25-1 to TRBJ1-2, with D tentatively TRBD1 (6 bases). This TCR came from a woman of 80 years or more with acute or convalescent COVID-19. The CDR3 loop is CASSPQGNYGYTF. The CDR3 nucleotides read TGTGCCAGCAGCCCTCAGGGGAACTATGGCTACACCTTC.